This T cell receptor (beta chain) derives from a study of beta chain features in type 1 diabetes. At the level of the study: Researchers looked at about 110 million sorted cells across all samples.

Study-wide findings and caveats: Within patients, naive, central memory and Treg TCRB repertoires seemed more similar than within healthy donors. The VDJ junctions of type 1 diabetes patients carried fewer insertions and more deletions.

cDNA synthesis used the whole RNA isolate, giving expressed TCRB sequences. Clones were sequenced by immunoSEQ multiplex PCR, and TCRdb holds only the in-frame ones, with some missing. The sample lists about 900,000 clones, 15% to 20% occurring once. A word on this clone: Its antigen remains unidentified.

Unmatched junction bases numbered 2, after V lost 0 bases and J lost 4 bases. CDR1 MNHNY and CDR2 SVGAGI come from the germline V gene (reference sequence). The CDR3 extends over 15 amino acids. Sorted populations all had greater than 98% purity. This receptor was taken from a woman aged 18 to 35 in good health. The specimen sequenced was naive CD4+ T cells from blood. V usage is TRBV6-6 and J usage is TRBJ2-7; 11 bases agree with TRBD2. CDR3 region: CASSYSTSGKYEQYF. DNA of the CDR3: TGTGCCAGCAGTTACTCGACTAGCGGGAAGTACGAGCAGTACTTC.